The next 28 T cell receptor beta chains were all read from a single sample in a study of CD8 T cells in Susac syndrome. Reverse transcription of about 0.5 to 1 ug RNA was carried out with random hexamers. TCRdb analysed the immunoSEQ multiplex PCR reads with MiXCR anew, one entry per CDR3 protein. The profile shows 150,000 to 200,000 distinct CDR3 sequences, approximately 93% of them singletons. Sequenced: CD4+ T cells from PBMCs. All receptors come from a human donor with multiple sclerosis.

This sequence joins TRBV30 and TRBJ2-1; D is unclear. Germline CDR1 is GTSNPN and CDR2 is SVGIG (reference sequence). The germline V and J ends were trimmed by 1 base and 4 bases, with 8 bases remaining between them. The CDR3 has 13 amino acids. The CDR3 DNA sequence: TGTGCCTGGAGTGAGGCGGCTTACAATGAGCAGTTCTTC. This encodes CAWSEAAYNEQFF. Full variable domain (outside the CDR3, taken from reference TRBV30 and TRBJ2-1): SQTIHQWPATLVQPVGSPLSLECTVEGTSNPNLYWYRQAAGRGLQLLFYSVGIGQISSEVPQNLSASRPQDRQFILSSKKLLLSDSGFYLCAWSEAAYNEQFFGPGTRLTVL.

Note on this clonotype: Sequence at one end of the junction differs from germline and may be a read error. This chain joins TRBV20-1 and TRBJ2-3; 7 nucleotides line up with TRBD2. The CDR3 has 14 residues. CDR1 is DFQATT, CDR2 SNEGSKA, per germline (reference sequence). The CDR3 region has the DNA TGCAGTGCAAGAGCGGGGAGTAACACAGATACGCAGTATTTT. It encodes CSARAGSNTDTQYF.

This chain links TRBV20-1 with TRBJ1-5; 7 bases match TRBD1. V lost 0 bases to trimming and J lost 4 bases; unmatched junction nucleotides: 6. The CDR3 extends over 15 amino acids. The germline V gene has CDR1 DFQATT and CDR2 SNEGSKA (reference sequence). CDR3 loop: CSARDPGGFNQPQHF. DNA of the CDR3: TGCAGTGCTAGAGATCCAGGGGGGTTTAATCAGCCCCAGCATTTT.

This clonotype was found once. This chain uses TRBV20-1 with TRBJ1-1; D unresolved. V dropped 6 bases and J dropped 0 bases, with 8 bases sitting between them. Germline loops: CDR1 DFQATT, CDR2 SNEGSKA (reference sequence). The CDR3 contains 12 residues. As DNA, the CDR3 is TGCAGTGCCTTCGGAGTGAACACTGAAGCTTTCTTT. Translation gives CSAFGVNTEAFF.

The CDR3 DNA reads TGTGCCAGCAGCTTAGCGACAAGCGCCCTCCTGCCCCAGCATTTT. This translates into CASSLATSALLPQHF. The rearrangement joins TRBV7-2 to TRBJ1-5; D not resolved. The V gene's germline CDR1 is SGHTA and CDR2 FQGNSA. CDR3 size: 15 residues. The germline V and J ends were trimmed by 0 bases and 9 bases, with 15 bases remaining between them.

The V and J genes are TRBV9 and TRBJ2-1; D could derive from TRBD1 or TRBD2 (6 bases each). The germline gives CDR1 SGDLS, CDR2 YYNGEE. V lost 0 bases and J lost 4, with 11 bases in between. The CDR3 is 15 residues long. In DNA, the CDR3 is TGTGCCAGCAGCGTAGGGGGGGCCCTATACAATGAGCAGTTCTTC. It specifies CASSVGGALYNEQFF.

V is TRBV7-2 and J is TRBJ2-1; 7 bases fit TRBD1. J was trimmed by 9 bases and V by 5 bases; bases with no gene match: 10. This CDR3 region has 14 residues. The germline gives CDR1 SGHTA, CDR2 FQGNSA. CDR3 nucleotide sequence: TGTGCCAGCAGCCTCCGACAGGGTAGCATTGAGCAGTTCTTC. It is translated as CASSLRQGSIEQFF. Full variable domain (rest looked up from reference TRBV7-2 and TRBJ2-1): GAGVSQSPSNKVTEKGKDVELRCDPISGHTALYWYRQSLGQGLEFLIYFQGNSAPDKSGLPSDRFSAERTGGSVSTLTIQRTQQEDSAVYLCASSLRQGSIEQFFGPGTRLTVL.

The chain recombines TRBV3-1 with TRBJ1-5; 7 positions agree with TRBD1. Germline CDR1 LGHDT, CDR2 YNNKEL (reference sequence). The CDR3 extends over 13 amino acids. V lost 3 bases to trimming and J lost 7 bases; unmatched junction nucleotides: 3. The CDR3 loop reads CASSQSGQQPQHF. The CDR3 DNA is TGTGCCAGCAGCCAGTCGGGACAGCAGCCCCAGCATTTT.

As concerns this clonotype: Germline and junction disagree at one end, which may indicate a read error. The chain has TRBV29-1 and TRBJ2-1; 7 bases align to TRBD1. The CDR3 is made up of 14 amino acids. Germline-derived CDR1 and CDR2 are SQVTM and ANQGSEA. The CDR3 DNA reads TGCAGCGTTGAAGCCCTAGGGGGCTACGATGAGCAGTTCTTC. Protein: CSVEALGGYDEQFF.

V and J are TRBV19 and TRBJ2-7, with TRBD1 identical over 8 bases. The V gene's germline CDR1 is LNHDA and CDR2 SQIVND (reference sequence). The CDR3 covers 14 residues. V shed 8 bases, J shed 2 bases, and the junction held 8 bases outside the gene matches. CDR3 nucleotide sequence: TGTGCCAGTGCGAGACAGGGGCGGACCTACGAGCAGTACTTC. This encodes CASARQGRTYEQYF.

The chain employs TRBV23-1 and TRBJ2-3; D is perhaps TRBD1 (5 bases). TRBV23-1 is labeled an ORF, and its function is uncertain. Deletions cut 0 bases from V and 8 bases from J, with 9 bases between. The CDR3 runs to 13 residues. CDR3 in amino acids: CASSQSRQGTQYF. The DNA for the CDR3 is TGCGCCAGCAGTCAATCGAGGCAGGGTACGCAGTATTTT.

This chain connects TRBV27 to TRBJ2-2; 7 nucleotides match TRBD1. V trimming: 6 bases; J trimming: 7 bases; junction bases outside the gene matches: 8. CDR3 size: 14 residues. In germline, CDR1 is MNHEY, CDR2 SMNVEV (reference sequence). The CDR3 reads CASRDGQASGELFF. CDR3 coding DNA: TGTGCCAGCAGAGACGGACAGGCCAGCGGGGAGCTGTTTTTT.

The chain links TRBV6-2 or TRBV6-3 to TRBJ1-5; TRBD1 is a possible D gene (5 bases). CDR3 length: 16 residues. V was shortened by 0 bases and J by 7 bases, with 16 bases between the two germline ends. In germline, CDR1 is MNHEY, CDR2 SVGEGT. CDR3 sequence reads: CASSYSGVDTRQPQHF. In DNA form, the CDR3 reads TGTGCCAGCAGTTACTCGGGGGTGGATACGCGGCAGCCCCAGCATTTT.

This CDR3 reads CASSRAHGAFF. CDR3 bases: TGTGCCAGCAGTCGGGCCCATGGAGCTTTCTTT. The chain recombines TRBV12-3 or TRBV12-4 with TRBJ1-1, with D hard to call. Trimming removed 5 bases from V and 10 bases from J, with 11 bases in between. This CDR3 is built from 11 residues.

The V and J genes are TRBV28 and TRBJ1-1; no clear D. The length of the CDR3 is 13 residues. The ends were cut back, 6 bases at V and 5 bases at J, with 13 bases in the middle. CDR1 is MDHEN and CDR2 is SYDVKM in the germline V gene. CDR3 in amino acids: CASSPSGRTEAFF. The CDR3 nucleotides are TGTGCCAGCAGCCCGAGCGGACGGACTGAAGCTTTCTTT.

The chain is built from TRBV4-3 and TRBJ2-7, with 10 bases matching TRBD2. Germline CDR1 reads LGHNA; CDR2 reads YSLEER. This CDR3 is 13 amino acids long. With 0 bases clipped from V and 11 bases from J, the junction kept 4 bases outside the gene matches. The CDR3 DNA follows: TGCGCCAGCAGCCAAGAGCTAGCGGGAGCTAAGTACTTC. Translating it yields CASSQELAGAKYF.

This clonotype was observed a single time. The chain couples TRBV7-6 to TRBJ1-1; unclear D gene. With 5 bases removed from V and 0 bases from J, the gap between germline ends came to 16 bases. This CDR3 spans 16 amino acids. Per germline, CDR1 SGHVS and CDR2 FNYEAQ. In nucleotides, the CDR3 is TGTGCCAGCAGCGCCCAGGTGGCAGAGATGAACACTGAAGCTTTCTTT. It codes for CASSAQVAEMNTEAFF.

The V call is TRBV18, the J call TRBJ2-5; TRBD1 is a possible D gene (6 bases). CDR3 length equals 18 residues. Trimming cost V 6 bases and J 1 base, with 24 bases left between them. From germline, CDR1 is KGHSH and CDR2 LQKENI. This CDR3 is CASSHQRQGIGSQETQYF. In DNA, the CDR3 is TGTGCCAGCTCCCACCAGCGGCAGGGGATTGGGTCCCAAGAGACCCAGTACTTC. Filled out from reference TRBV18 and TRBJ2-5, the complete variable domain reads NAGVMQNPRHLVRRRGQEARLRCSPMKGHSHVYWYRQLPEEGLKFMVYLQKENIIDESGMPKERFSAEFPKEGPSILRIQQVVRGDSAAYFCASSHQRQGIGSQETQYFGPGTRLLVL.

This chain joins TRBV6-2 or TRBV6-3 and TRBJ1-5, with unresolved D. The germline CDR1 and CDR2 sequences are MNHEY and SVGEGT. Between the trimmed V and J ends, which lost 5 bases and 6 bases, there was a span of 5 bases. The CDR3 has 11 amino acids. The CDR3 reads CASSQGQPQHF. The CDR3 nucleotides are TGTGCCAGCAGTCAAGGTCAGCCCCAGCATTTT.

V gene TRBV5-1 combines with J gene TRBJ1-3; 8 bases line up with TRBD1. Germline values: CDR1 SGHRS, CDR2 YFSETQ. This CDR3 contains 13 residues. V lost 4 bases to trimming and J lost 8 bases; unmatched junction nucleotides: 5. In DNA form, the CDR3 reads TGCGCCAGCAGCCACAACAGGGGGGACACCATATATTTT. Protein sequence: CASSHNRGDTIYF. The full variable domain, with the rest looked up from reference TRBV5-1 and TRBJ1-3, is KAGVTQTPRYLIKTRGQQVTLSCSPISGHRSVSWYQQTPGQGLQFLFEYFSETQRNKGNFPGRFSGRQFSNSRSEMNVSTLELGDSALYLCASSHNRGDTIYFGEGSWLTVV.

The rearrangement uses TRBV9 and TRBJ2-3, with 11 positions matching TRBD2. This CDR3 is 16 amino acids long. From germline, CDR1 is SGDLS and CDR2 YYNGEE. V shed 3 bases and J 2 bases; nucleotides not matched to a gene: 5. The CDR3 is CASSAASGGHTDTQYF. CDR3 nucleotide sequence: TGTGCCAGCAGCGCCGCTAGCGGGGGGCACACAGATACGCAGTATTTT.

V gene TRBV7-3 combines with J gene TRBJ2-7, with 15 bases that match TRBD2. There are 18 residues in the CDR3. With 5 bases clipped from V and 5 bases from J, the junction kept 13 bases outside the gene matches. The germline gives CDR1 SGHTA, CDR2 FQGTGA. Here the CDR3 DNA reads TGTGCCAGCAGCCCCCAAGGACTAGCGGGGGGGCCAGTGAACGAGCAGTACTTC. Residues: CASSPQGLAGGPVNEQYF.

The J gene is TRBJ2-7, the V gene TRBV2; perhaps TRBD1 as D (6 bases). This CDR3 region has 12 residues. Per the germline V gene, CDR1 is SNHLY and CDR2 is FYNNEI. V gave up 4 bases and J gave up 6 bases, with 10 bases separating them. CDR3 region: CASSATGTEQYF. CDR3 DNA: TGTGCCAGCAGTGCAACAGGGACCGAGCAGTACTTC.

This clonotype was recorded once. This sequence joins TRBV5-4 and TRBJ2-7; weak D call: TRBD1 (5 bases). V lost 4 bases and J 1 base, leaving 9 bases between the germline ends. The CDR3 is 13 residues long. Germline CDR1 reads SGHNT; CDR2 reads YYREEE (reference sequence). The CDR3 here is CASSQDKSYEQYF. The CDR3 DNA follows: TGTGCCAGCAGCCAGGACAAATCCTACGAGCAGTACTTC.

V and J are TRBV5-1 and TRBJ2-7; 13 nucleotides match TRBD2. The CDR3 loop spans 16 amino acids. Germline lookup yields CDR1 SGHRS and CDR2 YFSETQ. The trim removed 4 bases at V and 2 bases at J, leaving 6 bases unmatched. DNA for the CDR3: TGCGCCAGCAGCCTAGGGACTAGCGGGATTGCCTACGAGCAGTACTTC. Protein: CASSLGTSGIAYEQYF.

The rearrangement uses TRBV10-3 and TRBJ2-1; maybe TRBD2 (5 bases). Trimming stripped 6 bases from V and 8 bases from J, with 11 bases between. Germline lookup yields CDR1 ENHRY and CDR2 SYGVKD. The CDR3 loop spans 12 amino acids. The CDR3 loop is CAIRNEGDEQFF. CDR3 DNA: TGTGCCATCAGGAACGAGGGCGATGAGCAGTTCTTC.

The gene calls are TRBV7-8 and TRBJ1-2, with D unresolved. The V gene lost 2 bases and the J gene lost 3 bases, with 7 bases spanning the gap. The CDR3 covers 13 residues. Germline V gene sequence: CDR1 SGHVS, CDR2 FQNEAQ. The CDR3 bases are TGTGCCAGCAGCTTATTTAGGGACTATGGCTACACCTTC. It is translated as CASSLFRDYGYTF.

The chain recombines TRBV3-1 with TRBJ2-5; 8 positions agree with TRBD1. CDR1 and CDR2 (germline): LGHDT, YNNKEL (reference sequence). The CDR3 has 17 residues. Unmatched junction bases numbered 14, after V lost 4 bases and J lost 4 bases. The CDR3 protein is CASSPPSHGQGRETQYF. In DNA, the CDR3 is TGTGCCAGCAGCCCACCCTCACACGGACAGGGAAGAGAGACCCAGTACTTC.